This T cell receptor (beta chain) was captured by sequencing in a study of T cells in Graves' hyperthyroidism and ophthalmopathy. CDR3 size: 16 residues. Unmatched junction bases numbered 10, after V lost 5 bases and J lost 4 bases. TCR beta CDR3 sequences were amplified from RNA transcripts. When the TCR CDR3 underwent first-round RT-PCR, the HTBI primer set was used. TCRdb itself ran the multiplex PCR reads through MiXCR, one entry per CDR3 protein. The sample consists of about 760,000 distinct CDR3 sequences, about a third of them appearing once. Note on this clonotype: This may be a read error: a much more frequent sequence differs by one nucleotide.

Sequencing used blood. The chain combines TRBV12-3 or TRBV12-4 with TRBJ1-5, with TRBD1 matching 8 bases. The TCR comes from a middle-aged woman with Graves' hyperthyroidism. CDR3 region: CASSNLGDRGNQPQHF. The CDR3 coding sequence is TGTGCCAGCAGTAACCTCGGAGACAGGGGAAATCAGCCCCAGCATTTT.